The T cell receptor (beta chain) under discussion was sequenced for a study of shared clonotypes between healthy human individuals. Study-level information: The donors, two women and three men, were aged 18 to 49. General observations from the study: Among donors, sharing of clonotypes was expected to be affected by sequencing depth.

This clone came up once. Its antigen is not known. Method: immunoSEQ multiplex PCR; TCRdb's copy keeps in-frame clones and lacks some. The sample includes more than 450,000 clones, 70% to 80% of them seen just once. The sequenced sample was PBMCs. This clonotype was sampled from a woman in her forties in good health. Some clones in this sample may be carry-over from other donors' samples.

This CDR3 is CASSLGGLAGVNEQFF. Written as DNA, the CDR3 is TGTGCCAGCAGCTTAGGGGGCCTAGCGGGAGTCAATGAGCAGTTCTTC. The V and J genes are TRBV13 and TRBJ2-1; 10 nucleotides agree with TRBD2. This CDR3 region has 16 residues. Germline V gives CDR1 PRHDT, CDR2 FYEKMQ (reference sequence). The junction had 5 bases not matched to a gene; V was cut back by 0 bases and J by 6 bases.